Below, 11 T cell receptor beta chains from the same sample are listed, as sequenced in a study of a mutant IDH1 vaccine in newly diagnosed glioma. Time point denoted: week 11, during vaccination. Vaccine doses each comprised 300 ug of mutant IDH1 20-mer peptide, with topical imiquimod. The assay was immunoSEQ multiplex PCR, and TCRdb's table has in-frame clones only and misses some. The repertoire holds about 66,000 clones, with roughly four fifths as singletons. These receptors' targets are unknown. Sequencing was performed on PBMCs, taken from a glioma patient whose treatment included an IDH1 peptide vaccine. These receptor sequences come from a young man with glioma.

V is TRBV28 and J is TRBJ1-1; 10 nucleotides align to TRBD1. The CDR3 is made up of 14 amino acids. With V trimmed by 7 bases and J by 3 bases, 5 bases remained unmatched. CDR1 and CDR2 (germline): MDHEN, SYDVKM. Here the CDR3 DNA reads TGTGCCAGCACCTTGGGGACAGGGGACACTGAAGCTTTCTTT. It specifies CASTLGTGDTEAFF.

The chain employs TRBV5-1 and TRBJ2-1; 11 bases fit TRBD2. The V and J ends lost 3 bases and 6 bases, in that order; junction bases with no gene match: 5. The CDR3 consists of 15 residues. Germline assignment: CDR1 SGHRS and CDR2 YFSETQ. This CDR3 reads CASSSTSGRSNEQFF. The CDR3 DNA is TGCGCCAGCAGCTCTACTAGCGGGAGAAGCAATGAGCAGTTCTTC.

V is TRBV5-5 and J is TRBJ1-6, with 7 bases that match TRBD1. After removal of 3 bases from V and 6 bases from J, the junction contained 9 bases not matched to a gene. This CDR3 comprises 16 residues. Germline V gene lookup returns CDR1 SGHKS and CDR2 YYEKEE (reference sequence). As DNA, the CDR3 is TGTGCCAGCAGCTCGACAGGGTCCAGGGGTAATTCACCCCTCCACTTT. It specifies CASSSTGSRGNSPLHF.

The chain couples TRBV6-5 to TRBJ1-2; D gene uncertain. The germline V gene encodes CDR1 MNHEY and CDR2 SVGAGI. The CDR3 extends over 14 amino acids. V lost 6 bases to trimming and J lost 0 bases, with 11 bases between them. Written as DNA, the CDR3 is TGTGCCAGCAGCCCAACCGGGGCTAACTATGGCTACACCTTC. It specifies CASSPTGANYGYTF.

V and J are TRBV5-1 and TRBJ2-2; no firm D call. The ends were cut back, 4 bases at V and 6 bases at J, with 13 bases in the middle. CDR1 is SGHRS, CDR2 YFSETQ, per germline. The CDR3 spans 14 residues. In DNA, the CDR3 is TGCGCCAGCAGCCCCCAGACGCTGTCCGGGGAGCTGTTTTTT. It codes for CASSPQTLSGELFF.

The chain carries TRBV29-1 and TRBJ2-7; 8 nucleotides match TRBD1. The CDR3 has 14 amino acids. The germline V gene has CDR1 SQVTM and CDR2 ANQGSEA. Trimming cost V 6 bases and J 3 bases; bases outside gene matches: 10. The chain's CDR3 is CSVGRTGLIYEQYF. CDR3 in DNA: TGCAGCGTGGGTCGGACAGGGTTGATCTACGAGCAGTACTTC.

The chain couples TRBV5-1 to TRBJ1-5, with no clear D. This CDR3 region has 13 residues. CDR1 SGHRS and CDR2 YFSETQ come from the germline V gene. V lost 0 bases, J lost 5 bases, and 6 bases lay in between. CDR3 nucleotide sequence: TGCGCCAGCAGCTTGGGAGACGATCAGCCCCAGCATTTT. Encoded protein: CASSLGDDQPQHF.

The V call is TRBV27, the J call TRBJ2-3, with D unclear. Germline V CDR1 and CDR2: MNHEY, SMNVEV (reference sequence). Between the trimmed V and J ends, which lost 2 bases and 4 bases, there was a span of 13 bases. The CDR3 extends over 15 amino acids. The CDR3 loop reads CASSLISLAPDTQYF. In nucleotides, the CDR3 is TGTGCCAGCAGTTTAATTAGTTTGGCGCCAGATACGCAGTATTTT.

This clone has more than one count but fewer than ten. In DNA, the CDR3 is TGTGCCAGCCCGAACCGGGACCCACTGTTTTTT. It yields the protein CASPNRDPLFF. The V call is TRBV18, the J call TRBJ1-4; TRBD1 might be the D (5 bases). Germline V gives CDR1 KGHSH, CDR2 LQKENI. With 8 bases removed from V and 13 bases from J, the gap between germline ends came to 14 bases. CDR3 length: 11 amino acids.

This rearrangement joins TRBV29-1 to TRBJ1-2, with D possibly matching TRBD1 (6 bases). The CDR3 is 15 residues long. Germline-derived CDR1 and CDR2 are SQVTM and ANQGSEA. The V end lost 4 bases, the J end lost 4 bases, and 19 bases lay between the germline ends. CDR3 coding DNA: TGCAGCGTTGTTCCCTCGACAGGCGTCACCTATGGCTACACCTTC. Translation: CSVVPSTGVTYGYTF.

CDR3: CASSGSGETQYF. As DNA, the CDR3 is TGCGCCAGCAGTGGATCCGGAGAGACCCAGTACTTC. The gene calls are TRBV10-2 and TRBJ2-5, with D hard to call. CDR1 and CDR2 from the germline V gene are WSHSY and SAAADI. The V and J ends lost 4 bases and 4 bases respectively, with 7 bases between them. The CDR3 consists of 12 residues.